The source of this T cell receptor (beta chain) is a study of blood T cell repertoires in COVID-19. Study-level information: COVID-19 samples collected from the United States, Italy and Spain covered acute and convalescent phases.

Per germline, CDR1 SGDLS and CDR2 YYNGEE. V was pared by 0 bases and J by 4 bases, with 5 bases of the junction left unmatched. The CDR3 length is 15 residues. In the authors' methods: Nucleated cell number was recorded as an estimate derived from reference gene primer amplification. Some clones are missing from TCRdb's copy, which holds only in-frame ones; the method was immunoSEQ multiplex PCR. Clone size and the V and J calls come from that table; the DNA yielded D and trimming. Of roughly 84,000 clones in the sample, roughly 80% were seen once. The chain uses TRBV9 and TRBJ2-7; TRBD2 matches 9 bases. The sample taken for sequencing was peripheral blood. The receptor was isolated from a woman in her fifties or sixties with acute or convalescent COVID-19. The CDR3 sequence: CASSVEAGGSYEQYF. CDR3 coding DNA: TGTGCCAGCAGCGTAGAAGCGGGGGGCTCTTACGAGCAGTACTTC. The full variable domain, its missing parts supplied by reference TRBV9 and TRBJ2-7, is DSGVTQTPKHLITATGQRVTLRCSPRSGDLSVYWYQQSLDQGLQFLIQYYNGEERAKGNILERFSAQQFPDLHSELNLSSLELGDSALYFCASSVEAGGSYEQYFGPGTRLTVT.